The next 21 T cell receptor beta chains were all read from a single sample in a study of tumor-infiltrating lymphocytes in primary liver carcinoma. Priming with a constant-region primer yielded TCR beta cDNA from around 0.45 ug total RNA. Three-round nested multiplex PCR performed with slightly modified ARM-PCR produced the TCR beta libraries. Forward primers for TRBV1-TRBV30 and a C-beta reverse primer served the first two PCR rounds, at about 11 cycles each. A single record per CDR3 protein comes from TCRdb applying MiXCR to the multiplex PCR reads. The table records about 100,000 distinct CDR3 sequences, more than 65% of them present only once. Without any cell sorting, roughly 17-31 mg of bulk tissue yielded co-extracted RNA and DNA. Sequenced input: liver tumor tissue from sampling region 5. Subset given: tumor region T5, tumor centre. Every receptor here comes from a woman between 55 and 75 years old with primary liver carcinoma and hepatitis B virus infection.

The count of this clonotype is one. The junction departs from the called germline gene at one end, perhaps through a read error. The chain employs TRBV6-2 or TRBV6-3 and TRBJ2-3, with 9 bases aligning to TRBD2. CDR3 length equals 14 residues. Germline assignment: CDR1 MNHEY and CDR2 SVGEGT. CDR3 sequence reads: CARLLAGAADMQYF. The CDR3 DNA is TGTGCCAGACTCTTAGCGGGAGCTGCAGATATGCAGTATTTT.

This chain links TRBV20-1 with TRBJ2-3, with TRBD2 identical over 10 bases. Unmatched junction bases numbered 10, after V lost 8 bases and J lost 5 bases. Germline CDR1 and CDR2: DFQATT and SNEGSKA (reference sequence). The CDR3 is 14 residues long. CDR3 amino acids: CSPSKAGGLDTQYF. In DNA, the CDR3 is TGCAGTCCCTCTAAAGCGGGAGGGCTAGATACGCAGTATTTT.

This clonotype was observed a handful of times. The chain employs TRBV28 and TRBJ2-7; no clear D. V lost 3 bases and J lost 5, with 14 bases in between. The CDR3 totals 14 residues. The germline gives CDR1 MDHEN, CDR2 SYDVKM. For the CDR3, the DNA is TGTGCCAGCAGTTTGGATCCTAGTCTTAACGAGCAGTACTTC. It specifies CASSLDPSLNEQYF.

This clonotype occurred many times. The chain has TRBV14 and TRBJ2-5, with TRBD1 matching 12 bases. The CDR3 consists of 17 residues. Germline CDR1 and CDR2: SGHDN and FVKESK. Trimming cost V 3 bases and J 5 bases; bases outside gene matches: 10. DNA of the CDR3: TGTGCCAGCAGCCAGTTCGCGGGACAGGGGGCAAGGGAGACCCAGTACTTC. It is translated as CASSQFAGQGARETQYF.

This clonotype was seen a single time. The genes are TRBV18 and TRBJ1-5, with D uncertain. The V and J ends lost 2 bases and 4 bases respectively, with 9 bases between them. The CDR3 consists of 14 residues. CDR1 and CDR2 (germline): KGHSH, LQKENI. CDR3 amino acids: CASSPSDSNQPQHF. DNA for the CDR3: TGTGCCAGCTCACCAAGCGATAGTAATCAGCCCCAGCATTTT.

A word on this clonotype: At one boundary the junction diverges from the germline segment, which might be a read error. The chain links TRBV6-1 to TRBJ2-1; D ambiguous. This CDR3 is built from 14 residues. In germline, CDR1 is MNHNS, CDR2 SASEGT. This CDR3 reads CTSTLQIQYNEQFF. Here the CDR3 DNA reads TGTACCAGTACTTTACAGATCCAATACAATGAGCAGTTCTTC.

On this clonotype itself: The conserved final phenylalanine or tryptophan is absent from the CDR3, which likely points to a read error. The V and J genes are TRBV6-5 and TRBJ2-2, with unresolved D. Trimming took 7 bases from V and 4 from J, leaving 16 bases between them. Germline V gives CDR1 MNHEY, CDR2 SVGAGI. The CDR3 is 15 residues long. The CDR3 region is CASNKIPESTGELFC. The CDR3 region has the DNA TGTGCCAGCAATAAAATTCCGGAGAGCACCGGGGAGCTGTTTTGT.

The V gene is TRBV29-1, the J gene TRBJ2-3; possible D gene TRBD1, 5 bases. The CDR3 loop spans 13 amino acids. Germline CDR1 SQVTM, CDR2 ANQGSEA. The V gene lost 4 bases and the J gene lost 14 bases, with 22 bases spanning the gap. CDR3 protein: CSVGTPERDRPYF. CDR3 DNA sequence: TGCAGCGTTGGGACACCCGAGAGAGATAGGCCGTATTTT.

Worth noting for this clonotype: Here the CDR3 omits its conserved ending phenylalanine or tryptophan, so a read error is the likely source. The chain has TRBV12-3 or TRBV12-4 and TRBJ1-6; D unclear. With 2 bases removed from V and 10 bases from J, the gap between germline ends came to 21 bases. The CDR3 covers 17 residues. The CDR3 coding sequence is TGTGCCAGCAGTTTACAGCTGGGCAGCATGGGAACATCACCCCTCCACATT. It specifies CASSLQLGSMGTSPLHI.

This clonotype has ten or more counts. The rearrangement joins TRBV19 to TRBJ1-5; a weak D match, TRBD1 (5 bases). This CDR3 is built from 15 residues. Deletions cut 6 bases from V and 2 bases from J, with 14 bases between. CDR1 and CDR2 from the germline V gene are LNHDA and SQIVND (reference sequence). DNA of the CDR3: TGTGCCAGTAGCCCAGCGGGGGAAGGCAATCAGCCCCAGCATTTT. The encoded protein is CASSPAGEGNQPQHF. The complete variable domain, with remaining parts taken from reference TRBV19 and TRBJ1-5, reads DGGITQSPKYLFRKEGQNVTLSCEQNLNHDAMYWYRQDPGQGLRLIYYSQIVNDFQKGDIAEGYSVSREKKESFPLTVTSAQKNPTAFYLCASSPAGEGNQPQHFGDGTRLSIL.

As for this clonotype: Germline and junction disagree at one end, which may indicate a read error. The chain employs TRBV11-2 and TRBJ2-5; D may correspond to TRBD1 or TRBD2 (6 bases each). This CDR3 spans 13 amino acids. Germline assignment: CDR1 SGHAT and CDR2 FQNNGV. CDR3 in amino acids: CASRLWGAETQYF. The DNA of the CDR3 is TGTGCCAGCAGATTGTGGGGGGCGGAGACTCAGTACTTC.

The sample holds a few counts of this clonotype. Sequence at one end of the junction differs from germline and may be a read error. The chain carries TRBV5-6 and TRBJ2-5; 13 bases are a match to TRBD2. CDR1 is SGHDT, CDR2 YYEEEE, per germline. The CDR3 is 16 amino acids. The chain's CDR3 is CVSSLRLAGGQETQYF. CDR3 nucleotide sequence: TGTGTCAGCAGCCTCCGACTAGCGGGGGGCCAAGAGACCCAGTACTTC.

In its sample, this clonotype was seen once. The V call is TRBV11-2, the J call TRBJ2-7; TRBD2 matches at 11 bases. This CDR3 spans 13 amino acids. The germline CDR1 and CDR2 sequences are SGHAT and FQNNGV. The V and J ends lost 2 bases and 12 bases, in that order; junction bases with no gene match: 6. CDR3 DNA: TGTGCCAGCAGCTTAACTAGCGGGAGCAGGCGGTACTTC. This gives the protein CASSLTSGSRRYF.

The rearrangement joins TRBV28 to TRBJ1-1; D remains unclear. The length of the CDR3 is 16 residues. CDR1 and CDR2 (germline): MDHEN, SYDVKM. Trimming pared 4 bases from V and 2 bases from J, leaving 17 bases between. The DNA of the CDR3 is TGTGCCAGCAGTTACGTACACCGTAACACCAACACTGAAGCTTTCTTT. Its translation: CASSYVHRNTNTEAFF.

On this clonotype itself: The final CDR3 position lacks the conserved phenylalanine or tryptophan, pointing to a likely read error. Here the CDR3 reads CARSRLRGSYNEQFI. Written as DNA, the CDR3 is TGTGCCCGCAGCCGCCTACGGGGCTCCTACAATGAGCAGTTCATC. The chain uses TRBV5-6 and TRBJ2-1; D perhaps matches TRBD2 (5 bases). CDR3 length: 15 residues. Germline CDR1 SGHDT, CDR2 YYEEEE.

This clonotype was detected a few times. The rearrangement links TRBV29-1 to TRBJ1-6, with a tentative D call TRBD1 (6 bases). The CDR3 is 13 residues long. Trimming removed 8 bases at V and 7 bases at J, with 15 bases between. CDR1 is SQVTM, CDR2 ANQGSEA, per germline. CDR3 residues: CSIGDRTNSPLHF. In DNA, the CDR3 is TGCAGCATTGGCGACAGGACAAATTCACCCCTCCACTTT.

To note about this clonotype: A clone one base away is much larger, so this may be a read error. The gene calls are TRBV5-6 and TRBJ1-1; the D gene is possibly TRBD1 (6 bases). The CDR3 is made up of 12 amino acids. V was trimmed by 6 bases and J by 5 bases, leaving 11 bases between them. The germline V gene has CDR1 SGHDT and CDR2 YYEEEE. The CDR3 loop reads CASTGGFTEAFF. CDR3 DNA: TGTGCCAGCACGGGGGGCTTTACTGAAGCTTTCTTT.

Note on this clonotype: The conserved final phenylalanine or tryptophan is absent from the CDR3, which likely points to a read error. The genes are TRBV20-1 and TRBJ2-3, with 7 bases lining up with TRBD1. The CDR3 contains 14 residues. CDR1 DFQATT and CDR2 SNEGSKA come from the germline V gene (reference sequence). V shed 1 base and J 5 bases; nucleotides not matched to a gene: 6. The CDR3 nucleotides are TGCAGTGCTAGAGGGCTAGGGGGCATAGATACGCAGTATTTG. Translated: CSARGLGGIDTQYL.

Concerning this clonotype itself: This may be a read error, as it is one base from a much larger clone. V and J are TRBV5-1 and TRBJ2-3; D is possibly TRBD2 (5 bases). Germline V CDR1 and CDR2: SGHRS, YFSETQ. The CDR3 runs to 14 residues. Trimming stripped 4 bases from V and 8 bases from J, with 17 bases between. The CDR3 region is CASSMELGGPTQYF. CDR3 nucleotides: TGCGCCAGCAGCATGGAACTAGGTGGTCCTACGCAGTATTTT.

V gene TRBV11-2 combines with J gene TRBJ2-2; TRBD2 agrees at 9 bases. The CDR3 runs 16 residues. CDR1 is SGHAT, CDR2 FQNNGV, per germline. V lost 3 bases, J lost 5 bases, and 7 bases stayed unmatched. Here the CDR3 reads CASSFGRTSATGELFF. In DNA form, the CDR3 reads TGTGCCAGCAGCTTTGGTAGGACTAGCGCAACCGGGGAGCTGTTTTTT.

This chain links TRBV5-5 with TRBJ1-2; D gene ambiguous. Germline CDR1 is SGHKS and CDR2 is YYEKEE (reference sequence). The V end lost 1 base, the J end lost 3 bases, and 13 bases lay between the germline ends. The length of the CDR3 is 15 residues. CDR3 sequence: CASSLFGRRDYGYTF. The CDR3 nucleotides are TGTGCCAGCAGCTTGTTCGGGAGGCGAGACTATGGCTACACCTTC. Full variable domain (rest looked up from reference TRBV5-5 and TRBJ1-2): DAGVTQSPTHLIKTRGQQVTLRCSPISGHKSVSWYQQVLGQGPQFIFQYYEKEERGRGNFPDRFSARQFPNYSSELNVNALLLGDSALYLCASSLFGRRDYGYTFGSGTRLTVV.